This T cell receptor beta chain was sequenced during a study of blood T cell repertoires in COVID-19. Study-level information: T cells, B-cell-depleted T cells, or PBMCs provided the cDNA or gDNA that served as material.

Per the germline V gene, CDR1 is GTSNPN and CDR2 is SVGIG (reference sequence). This CDR3 comprises 12 residues. Trimming took off 4 bases at V and 10 bases at J, with 11 bases between the two ends. Sequencing used immunoSEQ multiplex PCR; TCRdb keeps in-frame clones, though not all of them. The sample shows around 300,000 clones, approximately 86% of them seen only once. The sequencing input was peripheral blood. This chain connects TRBV30 to TRBJ1-6, with D tentatively TRBD1 (6 bases). The TCR comes from a woman aged 25 to 39 who had recovered from COVID-19. The CDR3 DNA reads as TGTGCCTGGATGGCAGGGGAATCACCCCTCCACTTT. This gives the protein CAWMAGESPLHF.